Listed here are 22 T cell receptor beta chains from one sample, sequenced in a study of blood T cell repertoires in COVID-19. Measured with immunoSEQ multiplex PCR; TCRdb has only the in-frame clones, and not every one. The data show 150,000 to 200,000 clones, 70% to 90% seen once. The sequenced sample consisted of peripheral blood. The source of these receptors is a human donor in a cohort sampled during active COVID-19.

This chain joins TRBV10-3 and TRBJ2-1, with 7 positions matching TRBD2. Germline V CDR1 and CDR2: ENHRY, SYGVKD. J was trimmed by 2 bases and V by 4 bases; bases with no gene match: 11. CDR3 length: 17 amino acids. The CDR3 region is CAISGLERGETYNEQFF. CDR3 DNA: TGTGCCATCAGTGGGCTAGAGCGGGGAGAGACCTACAATGAGCAGTTCTTC.

The chain joins TRBV10-3 to TRBJ2-5; a weak D match, TRBD2 (6 bases). The CDR3 runs to 15 residues. Trimming took 6 bases from V and 1 from J, leaving 15 bases between them. The germline V gene has CDR1 ENHRY and CDR2 SYGVKD. The CDR3 nucleotides read TGTGCCATCAGGAGCCCCGGGGGAAGCCAAGAGACCCAGTACTTC. This encodes CAIRSPGGSQETQYF.

The V and J genes are TRBV12-5 and TRBJ2-7, with D hard to call. The CDR3 is made up of 18 amino acids. Germline CDR1 and CDR2: LGHNT and FRNRAP. The V and J ends lost 4 bases and 0 bases respectively, with 22 bases between them. CDR3 DNA: TGTGCTAGTGGTTATCACCCCCTAGGTACCCTGAGCTCCTACGAGCAGTACTTC. Residues: CASGYHPLGTLSSYEQYF.

The V gene is TRBV18, the J gene TRBJ2-7, with D possibly being TRBD2 (6 bases). Between the trimmed V and J ends, which lost 2 bases and 0 bases, there was a span of 8 bases. Germline V gives CDR1 KGHSH, CDR2 LQKENI. The CDR3 extends over 14 amino acids. In DNA, the CDR3 is TGTGCCAGCTCACCAGGGGACTTCTCCTACGAGCAGTACTTC. This sequence encodes CASSPGDFSYEQYF.

The chain is built from TRBV5-1 and TRBJ2-3, with D perhaps matching TRBD2 (7 bases). With 4 bases removed from V and 3 bases from J, the gap between germline ends came to 24 bases. Per germline, CDR1 SGHRS and CDR2 YFSETQ. The length of the CDR3 is 18 residues. The CDR3, as DNA: TGCGCCAGCAGCCACCCGGGGATGGGGGGGCGGACGACAGATACGCAGTATTTT. Amino acids: CASSHPGMGGRTTDTQYF.

This chain links TRBV24-1 with TRBJ2-5; 8 bases map to TRBD2. The CDR3 has 18 residues. The V gene's germline CDR1 is KGHDR and CDR2 SFDVKD. V shed 3 bases, J shed 2 bases, and the junction held 13 bases outside the gene matches. The CDR3 DNA reads TGTGCCACCAGTGATCCCAAGCCTGGCGGGGGGCCTCAAGAGACCCAGTACTTC. This encodes CATSDPKPGGGPQETQYF.

The gene calls are TRBV2 and TRBJ2-7, with 10 bases that match TRBD2. This CDR3 comprises 14 residues. CDR1 is SNHLY and CDR2 is FYNNEI in the germline V gene. Unmatched junction bases numbered 0, after V lost 2 bases and J lost 2 bases. The CDR3 region is CASSESGRAYEQYF. CDR3 DNA: TGTGCCAGCAGTGAAAGCGGGAGGGCCTACGAGCAGTACTTC.

The chain carries TRBV27 and TRBJ2-2; 9 bases map to TRBD2. J gave up 6 bases and V 0 bases, and 8 bases lay outside the gene matches. Germline CDR1 reads MNHEY; CDR2 reads SMNVEV (reference sequence). CDR3 length: 17 residues. For the CDR3, the DNA is TGTGCCAGCAGTTTATCTTTTAGCGGGAGATGGCCCGGGGAGCTGTTTTTT. The encoded protein is CASSLSFSGRWPGELFF.

The chain combines TRBV19 with TRBJ2-5; possibly TRBD2 for D (5 bases). V was cut by 5 bases and J by 2 bases, with 9 bases left in between. CDR1 LNHDA and CDR2 SQIVND come from the germline V gene (reference sequence). The CDR3 is made up of 13 amino acids. This CDR3 is CASSVRDQETQYF. The CDR3 region has the DNA TGTGCCAGTAGTGTCCGGGATCAAGAGACCCAGTACTTC.

The rearrangement joins TRBV12-3 or TRBV12-4 to TRBJ1-1; 7 positions match TRBD1. With V trimmed by 3 bases and J by 11 bases, 9 bases remained unmatched. The CDR3 extends over 13 amino acids. CDR3 protein: CASSLGQFALAFF. The CDR3, as DNA: TGTGCCAGCAGTTTGGGACAGTTTGCGTTGGCTTTCTTT.

The gene calls are TRBV7-2 and TRBJ2-5; possible D gene TRBD1, 5 bases. The CDR3 runs to 13 residues. CDR1 and CDR2 (germline): SGHTA, FQGNSA. V lost 4 bases and J lost 1, with 7 bases in between. The CDR3 DNA follows: TGTGCCAGCAGCTCTGACAGCCAAGAGACCCAGTACTTC. As protein: CASSSDSQETQYF.

The rearrangement joins TRBV7-9 to TRBJ1-1; possible D gene TRBD1, 5 bases. Trimming removed 7 bases at V and 6 bases at J, with 21 bases between. The CDR3 extends over 15 amino acids. Germline V gene lookup returns CDR1 SEHNR and CDR2 FQNEAQ (reference sequence). The CDR3 spells CASTYVPLVGAEAFF. The CDR3 DNA sequence: TGTGCCAGCACCTATGTACCTTTGGTAGGGGCTGAAGCTTTCTTT.

The rearrangement uses TRBV9 and TRBJ2-5; TRBD1 matches 10 bases. CDR3 length: 15 amino acids. J was trimmed by 5 bases and V by 2 bases; bases with no gene match: 6. CDR1 is SGDLS and CDR2 is YYNGEE in the germline V gene. CDR3 amino acids: CASSVRDRGSETQYF. The CDR3 DNA follows: TGTGCCAGCAGCGTGCGGGACAGGGGTTCGGAGACCCAGTACTTC.

Here the CDR3 DNA reads TGTGCCAGCGGTCCTAGCGGGGGTTCAGATACGCAGTATTTT. Translating gives CASGPSGGSDTQYF. The rearrangement joins TRBV7-9 to TRBJ2-3; TRBD2 matches 10 bases. The CDR3 spans 14 residues. Trimming at V came to 8 bases and at J to 4 bases, leaving 6 bases not matched to a gene. The germline gives CDR1 SEHNR, CDR2 FQNEAQ (reference sequence).

The chain is built from TRBV3-1 (or the pseudogene TRBV3-2) and TRBJ1-1; D gene unclear. V was pared by 0 bases and J by 4 bases, with 6 bases between. Germline V lookup: CDR1 LGHDT, CDR2 YNNKEL (reference sequence). CDR3 size: 13 residues. The CDR3 DNA reads TGTGCCAGCAGCCAAGACGGGAGCACTGAAGCTTTCTTT. As protein: CASSQDGSTEAFF.

The V and J genes are TRBV3-1 (or the pseudogene TRBV3-2) and TRBJ1-1; no definite D call. CDR3 size: 14 residues. Per germline, CDR1 LGHDT and CDR2 YNNKEL (reference sequence). The ends were cut back, 3 bases at V and 2 bases at J, with 10 bases in the middle. This CDR3 reads CASSQGAFNTEAFF. CDR3 in DNA: TGTGCCAGCAGCCAGGGAGCTTTTAACACTGAAGCTTTCTTT.

This clone was picked up one time. V is TRBV3-1 (or the pseudogene TRBV3-2) and J is TRBJ2-2; 8 bases agree with TRBD1. J gave up 7 bases and V 4 bases, and 14 bases lay outside the gene matches. The CDR3 sequence is 17 residues long. From germline, CDR1 is LGHDT and CDR2 YNNKEL (reference sequence). The CDR3 here is CASSRTDWTGSSGELFF. The CDR3 region has the DNA TGTGCCAGCAGCCGAACTGATTGGACAGGGTCCAGCGGGGAGCTGTTTTTT.

The V and J genes are TRBV19 and TRBJ2-7, with 11 bases lining up with TRBD2. The CDR3 contains 15 residues. The J segment lost 0 bases and the V segment lost 5 bases, leaving 3 bases of the junction unmatched. The V gene's germline CDR1 is LNHDA and CDR2 SQIVND (reference sequence). CDR3 loop: CASSFTSGSSYEQYF. The CDR3 DNA is TGTGCCAGTAGTTTCACTAGCGGGAGCTCCTACGAGCAGTACTTC.

This chain links TRBV4-1 with TRBJ2-1; TRBD2 matches at 16 bases. This CDR3 is built from 18 residues. The J segment lost 0 bases and the V segment lost 4 bases, leaving 3 bases of the junction unmatched. CDR1 and CDR2 (germline): MGHRA, YSYEKL. The CDR3 DNA reads as TGCGCCAGCAGCCGGGGACTAGCGGGAGGGAGCTCCTACAATGAGCAGTTCTTC. Translating gives CASSRGLAGGSSYNEQFF.

The chain combines TRBV7-9 with TRBJ2-1, with 14 bases aligning to TRBD2. This CDR3 spans 15 amino acids. Germline trimming cut 7 bases from V and 14 bases from J; bases unmatched to any gene: 13. Germline assignment: CDR1 SEHNR and CDR2 FQNEAQ (reference sequence). CDR3 DNA: TGTGCCAGCACCGTTCCGGGACTAGCGGGAGTCTTTAAGTTCTTC. Translation gives CASTVPGLAGVFKFF.

The V gene is TRBV23-1, the J gene TRBJ2-7; D perhaps matches TRBD1 (5 bases). TRBV23-1 is recorded as an ORF, its role being uncertain. V was trimmed by 8 bases and J by 1 base, leaving 15 bases between them. The CDR3 spans 14 residues. The CDR3 sequence: CASAPYRLSYEQYF. In DNA, the CDR3 is TGCGCCAGCGCCCCTTACAGGCTATCCTACGAGCAGTACTTC.

V gene TRBV5-1 combines with J gene TRBJ2-5, with D tentatively TRBD1 (6 bases). Deletions cut 2 bases from V and 5 bases from J, with 22 bases between. The CDR3 totals 17 residues. Germline V CDR1 and CDR2: SGHRS, YFSETQ. CDR3 in DNA: TGCGCCAGCAGCTTAGGGACACCCGATGCGGCGAGGGAGACCCAGTACTTC. Translated: CASSLGTPDAARETQYF.